This TCR beta chain was obtained from a study of regulatory T cells in long-lasting Graves disease. This clonotype was recorded at least ten times. Trimming left V 6 bases short and J 2 bases short, with 11 bases between. The germline V gene has CDR1 SNHLY and CDR2 FYNNEI. The CDR3 is 14 amino acids. Arm-PCR of CDR3 regions and iRepertoire HTBI primers were used to build TCR beta libraries. From the multiplex PCR reads, TCRdb called clonotypes with MiXCR, one entry per CDR3 protein. The data show a few hundred thousand distinct CDR3 sequences, approximately 18% seen once. As for time point: newly diagnosed GD, antithyroid drugs for less than 3 months. The TCR library was made from RNA extracted from PBMCs. Separately, the same data were catalogued under a study of T cells in Graves' hyperthyroidism and ophthalmopathy.

The sample in question was peripheral blood mononuclear cells (PBMCs), obtained at new diagnosis, from a patient treated with antithyroid drugs. The receptor's source is a young woman with Graves disease. J is TRBJ1-3 and V is TRBV2, with D possibly being TRBD1 (6 bases). The chain's CDR3 is CASSRRGPGNTIYF. CDR3 DNA sequence: TGTGCCAGCAGCCGGCGGGGGCCTGGAAACACCATATATTTT.